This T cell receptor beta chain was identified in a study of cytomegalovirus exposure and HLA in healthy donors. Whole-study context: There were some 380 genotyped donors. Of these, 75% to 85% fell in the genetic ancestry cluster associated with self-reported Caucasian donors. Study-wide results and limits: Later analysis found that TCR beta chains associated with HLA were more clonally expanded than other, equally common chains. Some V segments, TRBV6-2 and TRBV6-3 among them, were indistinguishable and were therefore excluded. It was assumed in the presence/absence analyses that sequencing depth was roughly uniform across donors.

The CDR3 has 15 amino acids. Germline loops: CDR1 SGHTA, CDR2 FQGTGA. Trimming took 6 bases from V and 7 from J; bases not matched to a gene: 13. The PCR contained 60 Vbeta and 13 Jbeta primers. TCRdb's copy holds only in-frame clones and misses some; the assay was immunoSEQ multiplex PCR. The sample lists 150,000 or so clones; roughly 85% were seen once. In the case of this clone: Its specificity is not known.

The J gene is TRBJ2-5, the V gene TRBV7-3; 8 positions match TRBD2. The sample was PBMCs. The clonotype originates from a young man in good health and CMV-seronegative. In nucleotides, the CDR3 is TGTGCCAGCAGATATATAGCGGGACCCCCCGGGACCCAGTACTTC. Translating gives CASRYIAGPPGTQYF.